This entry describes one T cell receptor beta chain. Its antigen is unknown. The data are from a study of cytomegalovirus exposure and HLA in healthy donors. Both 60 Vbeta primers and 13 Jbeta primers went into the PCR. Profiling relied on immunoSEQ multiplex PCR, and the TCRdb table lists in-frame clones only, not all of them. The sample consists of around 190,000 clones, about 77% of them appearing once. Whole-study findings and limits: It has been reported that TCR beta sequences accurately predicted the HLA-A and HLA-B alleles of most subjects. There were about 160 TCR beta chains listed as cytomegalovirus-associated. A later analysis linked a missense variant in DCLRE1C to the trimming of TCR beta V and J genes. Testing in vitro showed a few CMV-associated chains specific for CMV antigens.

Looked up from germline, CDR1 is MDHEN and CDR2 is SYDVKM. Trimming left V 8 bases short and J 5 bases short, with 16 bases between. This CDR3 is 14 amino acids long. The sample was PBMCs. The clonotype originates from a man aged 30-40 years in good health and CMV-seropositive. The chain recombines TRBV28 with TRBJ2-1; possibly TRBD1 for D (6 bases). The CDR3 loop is CASSSGDKDNEQFF. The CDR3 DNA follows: TGTGCCAGCTCCTCCGGGGACAAAGACAATGAGCAGTTCTTC.